This is a list of T cell receptor beta chains from one sample in a study of cytomegalovirus exposure and HLA in healthy donors. Here immunoSEQ multiplex PCR was the method, and the copy in TCRdb shows in-frame clones only, minus some. The profile covers 100,000 to 120,000 clones, with approximately 74% appearing a single time and more than 3.5% taken by the ten largest. Sequenced: PBMCs. All receptors derive from a middle-aged woman in good health and CMV-seropositive. CDR3s include the opening cysteine and the closing phenylalanine or tryptophan. D genes are given only for firm matches. Rows may omit the clone size; those that give it use once, few, many or a size class.

TRBJ1-4 | - | TRBD1 | TRBV27 | TGTGCCAGCAGTTTCGGGACAGGGGATGAAAAACTGTTTTTT | CASSFGTGDEKLFF
TRBJ1-6 | - | TRBD1 | TRBV28 | TGTGCCACCAACATCCGGGACAGGGGGCGATCACCCCTCCACTTT | CATNIRDRGRSPLHF
TRBJ1-1 | - | TRBD1 | TRBV29-1 | TGCAGCGGCGTAACACTCAGGGGGCTTTGGGAAACTGAAGCTTTCTTT | CSGVTLRGLWETEAFF
TRBJ1-1 | - | - | TRBV6-5 | TGTGCCAGCAGTTACGTACAGGGCGGCGCTGAAGCTTTCTTT | CASSYVQGGAEAFF
TRBJ1-1 | few | - | TRBV12-2 | TGTGCACCGCACAGGGGGCAAAGCACTGAAGCTTTCTTT | CAPHRGQSTEAFF
TRBJ2-5 | few | - | TRBV6-5 | TGTGCCAGCAGTTACGGACAGCAGCAAGAGACCCAGTACTTC | CASSYGQQQETQYF
TRBJ1-2 | - | - | TRBV18 | TGTGCCAGCTCACCACCATCGGTATCGGGGGAATATGGCTACACCTTC | CASSPPSVSGEYGYTF
TRBJ2-2 | - | TRBD2 | TRBV5-4 | TGTGCCAGCAGTCCTAGACTAGCGGGGGCCACCACCGGGGAGCTGTTTTTT | CASSPRLAGATTGELFF
TRBJ1-3 | once | TRBD1 | TRBV19 | TGTGCCAGTAGTCCGCGACAGGGTTTCTCTGGAAACACCATATATTTT | CASSPRQGFSGNTIYF
TRBJ2-1 | - | - | TRBV5-1 | TGCGCCAGCAGCTTGGGAACAGGTCTAGTTCTCCAGTTCTTC | CASSLGTGLVLQFF
TRBJ2-1 | - | TRBD2 | TRBV29-1 | TGCAGCGTTGTGGCGGGGGGGCTGGATGAGCAGTTCTTC | CSVVAGGLDEQFF
TRBJ2-1 | - | - | TRBV5-1 | TGCGCCAGCAGCTTGGGGGGGGTCAATGAGCAGTTCTTC | CASSLGGVNEQFF
TRBJ2-1 | - | TRBD1 | TRBV30 | TGTGCCTGGAGGACAGGGGATGAGCAGTTCTTC | CAWRTGDEQFF
TRBJ1-1 | - | TRBD1 | TRBV5-1 | TGCGCCAGCAGTCGCGGGGACAGGGGGAGCACTGAAGCTTTCTTT | CASSRGDRGSTEAFF
TRBJ2-1 | few | TRBD2 | TRBV4-1 | TGCGCCAGCAGCCAATATGCAGCGGGAGTCGGGCGTGAGCAGTTCTTC | CASSQYAAGVGREQFF
TRBJ2-1 | - | - | TRBV30 | TGTGCCTGGAGTGGTCTGGCCAATGAGCAGTTCTTC | CAWSGLANEQFF
TRBJ2-7 | few | - | TRBV6-5 | TGTGCCAGCAGGCCCGCAACAGGGGAGGCTGGCGAGCAGTACTTC | CASRPATGEAGEQYF
TRBJ2-7 | - | TRBD2 | TRBV7-8 | TGTGCCAGCAGCTTAACTAGCGTTCTCTACGAGCAGTACTTC | CASSLTSVLYEQYF
TRBJ1-1 | - | TRBD1 | TRBV10-3 | TGTGCCATCAGTGACCCTAGACAGGGGGCGGGTACTGAAGCTTTCTTT | CAISDPRQGAGTEAFF
TRBJ1-3 | - | - | TRBV19 | TGTGCCAGTAGTCCGAAGCCTAGCTCTGGAAACACCATATATTTT | CASSPKPSSGNTIYF
TRBJ1-5 | - | TRBD1 | TRBV7-7 | TGTGCTAGCAGTTCTCATAAGGGACAGGGCTTGGATGGCAATCAGCCCCAGCATTTT | CASSSHKGQGLDGNQPQHF
TRBJ1-4 | - | - | TRBV7-9 | TGTGCCAGCAGCCACCGACTGGCTAATGAAAAACTGTTTTTT | CASSHRLANEKLFF
TRBJ2-1 | - | - | TRBV27 | TGTGCCAGCAGTTCCTCCGGGACTCCCTGGGAAGAGCAGTTCTTC | CASSSSGTPWEEQFF
TRBJ2-7 | - | TRBD1 | TRBV7-9 | TGTGCCAGCAGCCAGGGACAGGGGTACTACGAGCAGTACTTC | CASSQGQGYYEQYF
TRBJ1-2 | - | - | TRBV13 | TGTGCCAGCAGCGGAAGCGGACTTACCAACTATGGCTACACCTTC | CASSGSGLTNYGYTF
TRBJ2-3 | - | TRBD2 | TRBV4-1 | TGCGCCAGCAGCCAAGATTCGGCGGGAGGGCTCACAGATACGCAGTATTTT | CASSQDSAGGLTDTQYF
TRBJ1-3 | - | TRBD1 | TRBV19 | TGTGCCAGTAGTATTCCTGGGACAGGGGACGTCACCATATATTTT | CASSIPGTGDVTIYF
TRBJ1-5 | - | - | TRBV6-1 | TGTGCCAGCAGGGGAGGGAATCAGCCCCAGCATTTT | CASRGGNQPQHF
TRBJ2-2 | - | TRBD2 | TRBV27 | TGTGCCAGCAGTTTATTCACTAGCGGGAACACCGGGGAGCTGTTTTTT | CASSLFTSGNTGELFF
TRBJ2-7 | - | TRBD2 | TRBV29-1 | TGCAGCGTGACGGGGACTAGCGGAGGTAAGGACGAGCAGTACTTC | CSVTGTSGGKDEQYF
TRBJ2-1 | few | - | TRBV9 | TGTGCCAGCAGCGTAGAGGCGGGAAGGGTCGATGAGCAGTTCTTC | CASSVEAGRVDEQFF
TRBJ1-2 | - | TRBD1 | TRBV9 | TGTGCCAGCAGCACTAGGACAGGGTTGAATGGCTACACCTTC | CASSTRTGLNGYTF
TRBJ2-5 | - | TRBD1 | TRBV6-1 | TGTGCCAGCGGGACAGGGGGAGAGACCCAGTACTTC | CASGTGGETQYF
TRBJ2-7 | - | TRBD1 | TRBV7-9 | TGTGCCAGCACTACCGGGACAGGCTACGAGCAGTACTTC | CASTTGTGYEQYF
TRBJ1-5 | - | TRBD1 | TRBV6-1 | TGTGCCAGCAGTGGGGACAGGACCAATCAGCCCCAGCATTTT | CASSGDRTNQPQHF
TRBJ2-3 | - | TRBD1 | TRBV9 | TGTGCCAGCAGCGGAGAGCGTGCCGGGACAGGGACAGATACGCAGTATTTT | CASSGERAGTGTDTQYF